These 26 T cell receptor beta chains came from one sample sequenced in a study of blood T cells in healthy people across ages. Using a J-beta primer mix together with a sample-barcoded 5' primer, a second PCR was run for about 7 to 12 cycles. MiXCR was run by TCRdb on the 5' RACE reads, yielding one entry per CDR3 protein. The data contain some 1.8 million distinct CDR3 sequences, 39% of them singletons. What was sequenced was blood. The receptors come from a human donor in good health.

This clonotype came up a few times. The J gene is TRBJ2-7, the V gene TRBV13; D is unresolved. The CDR3 has 14 amino acids. The V end was cut by 5 bases, the J end by 2 bases, with 13 bases between. CDR1 is PRHDT and CDR2 is FYEKMQ in the germline V gene (reference sequence). The CDR3 coding sequence is TGTGCCAGCAGCCCGCCCGCGCAACCCTACGAGCAGTACTTC. Its protein is CASSPPAQPYEQYF.

This clonotype was seen a few times. V and J are TRBV5-5 and TRBJ2-3; perhaps D is TRBD1 or TRBD2 (5 bases each). Trimming took 0 bases from V and 2 from J, leaving 13 bases between them. Per the germline V gene, CDR1 is SGHKS and CDR2 is YYEKEE (reference sequence). The CDR3 consists of 16 residues. CDR3 sequence: CASSLARGRNTDTQYF. The CDR3 DNA reads TGTGCCAGCAGCTTGGCCCGGGGCAGGAACACAGATACGCAGTATTTT.

In this sample, this clonotype turned up a few times. The gene calls are TRBV20-1 and TRBJ2-1; TRBD2 aligns across 9 bases. With 3 bases clipped from V and 4 bases from J, the junction kept 4 bases outside the gene matches. This CDR3 is 14 amino acids long. Germline CDR1 reads DFQATT; CDR2 reads SNEGSKA (reference sequence). Written as DNA, the CDR3 is TGCAGTGCTAGTATGCGGGGGGGATACAATGAGCAGTTCTTC. Encoded protein: CSASMRGGYNEQFF.

This chain joins TRBV29-1 and TRBJ1-2; D unresolved. V gave up 2 bases and J gave up 6 bases, with 7 bases separating them. The CDR3 contains 11 residues. CDR1 and CDR2 (germline): SQVTM, ANQGSEA. The CDR3 DNA follows: TGCAGCGTTGAAAGGAGGAATGGCTACACCTTC. Its translation: CSVERRNGYTF.

This chain links TRBV7-9 with TRBJ2-7; D unresolved. The CDR3 has 13 residues. Germline loops: CDR1 SEHNR, CDR2 FQNEAQ (reference sequence). V lost 4 bases, J lost 5 bases, and 12 bases lay in between. CDR3 region: CASSSSGSNEQYF. In DNA, the CDR3 is TGTGCCAGCAGCTCCAGTGGCAGCAACGAGCAGTACTTC.

The chain is built from TRBV5-1 and TRBJ2-3, with a tentative D call TRBD2 (5 bases). This CDR3 is built from 15 residues. The germline V gene encodes CDR1 SGHRS and CDR2 YFSETQ. The ends were cut back, 4 bases at V and 3 bases at J, with 15 bases in the middle. DNA of the CDR3: TGCGCCAGCAGCCAAGGACGGAGGATTACAGATACGCAGTATTTT. This codes for CASSQGRRITDTQYF.

This clonotype occurred a few times. This sequence joins TRBV12-3 or TRBV12-4 and TRBJ2-4, with D possibly TRBD2 on 5 matching bases. This CDR3 has 17 residues. V was trimmed by 5 bases and J by 0 bases, leaving 17 bases between them. The CDR3 DNA sequence: TGTGCCAGCAGTCCCCCAGTACGGGAAGGAGCCAAAAACATTCAGTACTTC. Protein: CASSPPVREGAKNIQYF.

This chain joins TRBV5-6 and TRBJ2-6; D remains ambiguous. There are 17 residues in the CDR3. With 4 bases removed from V and 0 bases from J, the gap between germline ends came to 14 bases. Germline CDR1 reads SGHDT; CDR2 reads YYEEEE. Written as DNA, the CDR3 is TGTGCCAGCAGCCTGACTCAGGATTTCTCTGGGGCCAACGTCCTGACTTTC. As protein: CASSLTQDFSGANVLTF.

This clonotype was detected a few times. The rearrangement joins TRBV5-1 to TRBJ2-3, with TRBD1 matching 10 bases. This CDR3 spans 17 amino acids. With V trimmed by 2 bases and J by 0 bases, 6 bases remained unmatched. CDR1 is SGHRS, CDR2 YFSETQ, per germline. CDR3 region: CASSLRRQGASTDTQYF. CDR3 coding DNA: TGCGCCAGCAGCTTACGTCGACAGGGGGCCAGCACAGATACGCAGTATTTT.

V gene TRBV7-2 combines with J gene TRBJ2-1; TRBD1 agrees at 10 bases. The germline CDR1 and CDR2 sequences are SGHTA and FQGNSA. Losses at the gene ends were 3 bases for V and 7 bases for J; bases not matched to a gene: 9. This CDR3 comprises 16 residues. CDR3 amino acids: CASSFAGQGRENEQFF. The DNA for the CDR3 is TGTGCCAGCAGCTTTGCGGGACAGGGGAGGGAAAATGAGCAGTTCTTC.

This clonotype was seen a few times. The chain has TRBV7-9 and TRBJ2-7; 8 bases align to TRBD1. This CDR3 is built from 18 residues. After removal of 4 bases from V and 2 bases from J, the junction contained 16 bases not matched to a gene. Germline values: CDR1 SEHNR, CDR2 FQNEAQ (reference sequence). The CDR3 here is CASSSSDYDRGSPYEQYF. CDR3 DNA sequence: TGTGCCAGCAGCTCTTCCGATTATGACAGGGGATCCCCCTACGAGCAGTACTTC.

The chain uses TRBV24-1 and TRBJ2-1; a weak D match, TRBD1 (6 bases). Germline-derived CDR1 and CDR2 are KGHDR and SFDVKD. There are 15 residues in the CDR3. V was shortened by 0 bases and J by 7 bases, with 12 bases between the two germline ends. The CDR3 region has the DNA TGTGCCACCAGTGATTTGGGCAGGGGCGGGAATGAGCAGTTCTTC. Its protein is CATSDLGRGGNEQFF.

The chain couples TRBV30 to TRBJ2-7; D call uncertain. V was shortened by 1 base and J by 2 bases, with 3 bases between the two germline ends. The germline V gene has CDR1 GTSNPN and CDR2 SVGIG (reference sequence). The CDR3 is 11 amino acids. Here the CDR3 reads CAWSDTYEQYF. Written as DNA, the CDR3 is TGTGCCTGGAGTGACACCTACGAGCAGTACTTC.

In this sample, this clonotype turned up a few times. The chain is built from TRBV7-9 and TRBJ1-2; no clear D gene. The CDR3 covers 14 residues. Germline V gene data show CDR1 as SEHNR and CDR2 as FQNEAQ (reference sequence). V gave up 5 bases and J gave up 1 base, with 11 bases separating them. The CDR3 sequence is CASSVSLVNYGYTF. The CDR3 region has the DNA TGTGCCAGCAGCGTGAGCTTGGTTAACTATGGCTACACCTTC.

The J gene is TRBJ2-3, the V gene TRBV13; 14 bases agree with TRBD2. From germline, CDR1 is PRHDT and CDR2 FYEKMQ (reference sequence). With 5 bases clipped from V and 6 bases from J, the junction kept 10 bases outside the gene matches. This CDR3 region has 17 residues. The CDR3 is CASSPTGTSGGLDTQYF. CDR3 bases: TGTGCCAGCAGCCCGACGGGGACTAGCGGGGGTCTGGATACGCAGTATTTT.

CDR3 nucleotide sequence: TGCAGCGGATTACTAGCGGGGGGGTCCTACGAGCAGTACTTC. Translating gives CSGLLAGGSYEQYF. The chain recombines TRBV29-1 with TRBJ2-7; 13 positions match TRBD2. Trimming at V came to 7 bases and at J to 1 base, leaving 4 bases not matched to a gene. Germline CDR1 is SQVTM and CDR2 is ANQGSEA. The CDR3 length is 14 residues.

A few counts support this clonotype. The CDR3 DNA reads as TGTGCCAGCAGCTTAGCTAGCGGGGGCCAAGAGACCCAGTTCTTC. Encoded protein: CASSLASGGQETQFF. The chain joins TRBV7-6 to TRBJ2-5; 9 bases map to TRBD2. The closer fit of TRBJ2-1 to the DNA end suggests the J call may be wrong. CDR3 size: 15 residues. The germline V gene has CDR1 SGHVS and CDR2 FNYEAQ.

The rearrangement joins TRBV6-2 or TRBV6-3 to TRBJ1-2; a weak D match, TRBD1 (5 bases). Germline loops: CDR1 MNHEY, CDR2 SVGEGT. This CDR3 is 13 amino acids long. The V gene lost 5 bases and the J gene lost 4 bases, with 11 bases spanning the gap. The CDR3 DNA follows: TGTGCCAGCAGTACGGGACGACTCTATGGCTACACCTTC. This gives the protein CASSTGRLYGYTF.

There are many counts of this clonotype. The chain is built from TRBV5-1 and TRBJ2-7, with D maybe TRBD1 (5 bases). The CDR3 contains 13 residues. Trimming cost V 0 bases and J 12 bases, with 16 bases left between them. CDR1 is SGHRS, CDR2 YFSETQ, per germline. DNA for the CDR3: TGCGCCAGCAGCTTGGACGGTAACCGCCAGGGGTACTTC. Translation gives CASSLDGNRQGYF.

This chain connects TRBV15 to TRBJ1-1; D not resolved. V lost 7 bases and J lost 1, with 13 bases in between. The CDR3 contains 14 residues. The germline V gene encodes CDR1 LNHNV and CDR2 YYDKDF (reference sequence). CDR3 sequence (DNA): TGTGCCACCACCAGCCCCTCTGAGAACACTGAAGCTTTCTTT. It specifies CATTSPSENTEAFF.

This clonotype was detected a few times. The genes are TRBV19 and TRBJ1-5, with a possible D match to TRBD1 (5 bases). Deletions cut 3 bases from V and 7 bases from J, with 10 bases between. This CDR3 comprises 13 residues. Germline CDR1 LNHDA, CDR2 SQIVND (reference sequence). The CDR3 DNA follows: TGTGCCAGTAGTATTGACAGAGAGCAGCCCCAGCATTTT. Its translation is CASSIDREQPQHF.

This chain connects TRBV29-1 to TRBJ1-1; no firm D call. Germline V CDR1 and CDR2: SQVTM, ANQGSEA. The CDR3 spans 12 residues. V gave up 5 bases and J gave up 0 bases, with 7 bases separating them. CDR3 amino acids: CSVLTLNTEAFF. Written as DNA, the CDR3 is TGCAGCGTTCTGACACTGAACACTGAAGCTTTCTTT.

As concerns this clonotype: This may come from a read error, since a much larger clone is one base off. The chain uses TRBV6-5 and TRBJ2-7; no definite D call. The V end lost 6 bases, the J end lost 1 base, and 10 bases lay between the germline ends. CDR1 is MNHEY, CDR2 SVGAGI, per germline. The CDR3 runs 13 residues. As DNA, the CDR3 is TGTGCCAGCAGCAAGGCAGGTTCCTACGAGCAGTACTTC. Translation: CASSKAGSYEQYF.

This clonotype was seen a few times. The chain links TRBV12-5 to TRBJ2-6; TRBD1 matches 7 bases. CDR1 LGHNT and CDR2 FRNRAP come from the germline V gene. CDR3 length: 19 residues. The junction had 9 bases not matched to a gene; V was cut back by 0 bases and J by 1 base. CDR3 in amino acids: CASGLVHKGGASGANVLTF. CDR3 DNA: TGTGCTAGTGGTTTGGTACATAAAGGGGGCGCTTCTGGGGCCAACGTCCTGACTTTC.

This clonotype was seen once. Its ends do not fully match the called genes, so a read error is possible. The chain couples TRBV11-2 to TRBJ2-2; the D gene is possibly TRBD2 (5 bases). The CDR3 sequence is 14 residues long. Per germline, CDR1 SGHAT and CDR2 FQNNGV. Here the CDR3 reads CASSLRMNTGEPFF. CDR3 nucleotides: TGTGCCAGCAGCTTAAGGATGAACACCGGGGAGCCGTTTTTT.

There are a few counts of this clonotype. The V and J genes are TRBV9 and TRBJ1-1; unclear D gene. CDR3 length: 14 residues. The V end lost 0 bases, the J end lost 5 bases, and 11 bases lay between the germline ends. The germline CDR1 and CDR2 sequences are SGDLS and YYNGEE. The CDR3 DNA follows: TGTGCCAGCAGCGTAGGGCGGGAGAGGACTGAAGCTTTCTTT. Amino acid sequence: CASSVGRERTEAFF. Filled out from reference TRBV9 and TRBJ1-1, the complete variable domain reads DSGVTQTPKHLITATGQRVTLRCSPRSGDLSVYWYQQSLDQGLQFLIQYYNGEERAKGNILERFSAQQFPDLHSELNLSSLELGDSALYFCASSVGRERTEAFFGQGTRLTVV.